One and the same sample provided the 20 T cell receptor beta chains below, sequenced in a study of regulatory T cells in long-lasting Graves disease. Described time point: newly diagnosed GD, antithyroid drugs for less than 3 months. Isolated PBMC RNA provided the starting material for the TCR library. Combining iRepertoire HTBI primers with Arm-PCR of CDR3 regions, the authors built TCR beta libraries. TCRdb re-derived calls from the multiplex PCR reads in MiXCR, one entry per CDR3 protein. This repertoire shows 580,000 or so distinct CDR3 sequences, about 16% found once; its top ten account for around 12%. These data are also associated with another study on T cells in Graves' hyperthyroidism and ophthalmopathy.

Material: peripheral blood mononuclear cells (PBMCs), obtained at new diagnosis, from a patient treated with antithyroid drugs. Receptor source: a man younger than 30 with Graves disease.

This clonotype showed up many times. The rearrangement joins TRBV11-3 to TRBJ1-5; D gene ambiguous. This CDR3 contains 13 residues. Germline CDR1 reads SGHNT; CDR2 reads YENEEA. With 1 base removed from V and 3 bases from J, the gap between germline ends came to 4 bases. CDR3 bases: TGTGCCAGCAGCTTAGGATACAATCAGCCCCAGCATTTT. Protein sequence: CASSLGYNQPQHF.

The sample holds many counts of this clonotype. In DNA, the CDR3 is TGTGCCAGCACCATTCTCGTCAATCACGAGCAGTACTTC. Amino acids: CASTILVNHEQYF. The rearrangement links TRBV7-9 to TRBJ2-7; no firm D call. The germline V gene encodes CDR1 SEHNR and CDR2 FQNEAQ (reference sequence). The CDR3 has 13 residues. Trimming took 7 bases from V and 5 from J, leaving 15 bases between them.

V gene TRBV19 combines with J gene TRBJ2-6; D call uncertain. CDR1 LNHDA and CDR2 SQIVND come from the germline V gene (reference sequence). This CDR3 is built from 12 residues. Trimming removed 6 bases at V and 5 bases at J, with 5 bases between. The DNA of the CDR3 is TGTGCCAGTAGCGACTGGGCCAACGTCCTGACTTTC. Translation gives CASSDWANVLTF.

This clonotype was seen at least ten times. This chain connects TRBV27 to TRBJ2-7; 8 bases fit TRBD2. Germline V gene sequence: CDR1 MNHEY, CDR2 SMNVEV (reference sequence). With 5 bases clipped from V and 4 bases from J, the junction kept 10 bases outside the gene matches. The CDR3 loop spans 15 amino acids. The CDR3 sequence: CASSTTGTRWYEQYF. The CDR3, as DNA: TGTGCCAGCAGTACCACCGGGACTAGGTGGTACGAGCAGTACTTC.

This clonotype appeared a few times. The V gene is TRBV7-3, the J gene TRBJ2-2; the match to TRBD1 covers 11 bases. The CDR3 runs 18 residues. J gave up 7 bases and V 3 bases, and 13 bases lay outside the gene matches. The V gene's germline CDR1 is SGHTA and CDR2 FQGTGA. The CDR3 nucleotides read TGTGCCAGCAGCTTCTATGGACAGGGGGCCCCACCTAGCGGGGAGCTGTTTTTT. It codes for CASSFYGQGAPPSGELFF.

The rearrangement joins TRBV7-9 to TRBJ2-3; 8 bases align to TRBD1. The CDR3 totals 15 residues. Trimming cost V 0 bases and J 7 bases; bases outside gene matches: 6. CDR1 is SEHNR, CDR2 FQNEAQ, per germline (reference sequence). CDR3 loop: CASSLALRGQNTQYF. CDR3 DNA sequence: TGTGCCAGCAGCTTAGCGCTCAGGGGGCAAAATACGCAGTATTTT.

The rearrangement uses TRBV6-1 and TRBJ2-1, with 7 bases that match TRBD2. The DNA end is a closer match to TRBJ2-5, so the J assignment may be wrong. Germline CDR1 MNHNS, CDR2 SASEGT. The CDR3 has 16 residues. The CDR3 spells CASSETAGRAWETQYF. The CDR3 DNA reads TGTGCCAGCAGTGAGACAGCGGGGAGGGCCTGGGAGACCCAGTACTTC.

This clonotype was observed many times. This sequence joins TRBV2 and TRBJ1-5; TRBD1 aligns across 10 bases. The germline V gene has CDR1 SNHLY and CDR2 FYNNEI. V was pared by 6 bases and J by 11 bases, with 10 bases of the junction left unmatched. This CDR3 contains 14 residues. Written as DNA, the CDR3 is TGTGCCAGCAGACTGGACAGGGGGATCCTGGCCCAGCATTTT. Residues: CASRLDRGILAQHF.

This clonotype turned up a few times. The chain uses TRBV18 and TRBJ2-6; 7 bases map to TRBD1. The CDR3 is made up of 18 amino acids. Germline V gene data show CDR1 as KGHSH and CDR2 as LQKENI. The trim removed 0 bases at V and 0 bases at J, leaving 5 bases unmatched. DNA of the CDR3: TGTGCCAGCTCACCACCGGGACAGTTTAGCTCTGGGGCCAACGTCCTGACTTTC. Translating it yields CASSPPGQFSSGANVLTF.

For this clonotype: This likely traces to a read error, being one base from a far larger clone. CDR3 residues: CASSLGHSVAFLPASNQPQHF. The CDR3 DNA follows: TGTGCCAGCAGTTTGGGGCACTCGGTCGCTTTTCTGCCCGCTAGCAATCAGCCCCAGCATTTT. The genes are TRBV27 and TRBJ1-5; a weak D match, TRBD1 (5 bases). Germline-derived CDR1 and CDR2 are MNHEY and SMNVEV (reference sequence). This CDR3 spans 21 amino acids. The V and J ends lost 3 bases and 0 bases respectively, with 27 bases between them.

CDR3 bases: TGCGCCAGCAGCCAACCTAGACAGGGGATTTCACCCCTCCACTTT. Amino acid sequence: CASSQPRQGISPLHF. V is TRBV4-1 and J is TRBJ1-6, with 8 bases fitting TRBD1. V dropped 2 bases and J dropped 9; count of bases not matched to a gene: 6. The CDR3 loop spans 15 amino acids. Germline V gives CDR1 MGHRA, CDR2 YSYEKL.

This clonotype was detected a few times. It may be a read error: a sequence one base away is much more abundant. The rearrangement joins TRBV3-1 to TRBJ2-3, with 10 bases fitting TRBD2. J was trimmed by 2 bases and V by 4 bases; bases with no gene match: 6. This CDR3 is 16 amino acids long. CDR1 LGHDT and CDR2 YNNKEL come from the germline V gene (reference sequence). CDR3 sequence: CASSLVTSGPTDTQYF. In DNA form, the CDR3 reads TGTGCCAGCAGCCTTGTGACTAGCGGGCCCACAGATACGCAGTATTTT.

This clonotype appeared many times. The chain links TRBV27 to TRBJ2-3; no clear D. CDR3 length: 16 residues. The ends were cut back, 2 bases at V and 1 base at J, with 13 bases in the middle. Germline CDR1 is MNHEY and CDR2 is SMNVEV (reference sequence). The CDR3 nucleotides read TGTGCCAGCAGTTTACTGGGCAAGGGCGGCACAGATACGCAGTATTTT. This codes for CASSLLGKGGTDTQYF.

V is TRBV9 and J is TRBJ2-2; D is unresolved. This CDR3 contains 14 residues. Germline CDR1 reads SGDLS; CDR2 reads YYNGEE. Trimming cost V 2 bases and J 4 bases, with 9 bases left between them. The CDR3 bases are TGTGCCAGCAGCGTGGACGGGTCCACCGGGGAGCTGTTTTTT. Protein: CASSVDGSTGELFF.

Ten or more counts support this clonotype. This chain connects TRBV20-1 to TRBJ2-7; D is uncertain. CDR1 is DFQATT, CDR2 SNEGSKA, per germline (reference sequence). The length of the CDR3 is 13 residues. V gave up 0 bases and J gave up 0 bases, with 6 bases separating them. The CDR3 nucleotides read TGCAGTGCTAGAGATGTCAGCTCCTACGAGCAGTACTTC. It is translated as CSARDVSSYEQYF.

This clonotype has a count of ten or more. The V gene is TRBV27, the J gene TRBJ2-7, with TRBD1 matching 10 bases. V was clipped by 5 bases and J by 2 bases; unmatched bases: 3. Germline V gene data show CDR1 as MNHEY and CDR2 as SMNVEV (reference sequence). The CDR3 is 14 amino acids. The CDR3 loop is CASSGTGETYEQYF. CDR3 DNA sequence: TGTGCCAGCAGTGGGACAGGGGAGACCTACGAGCAGTACTTC.

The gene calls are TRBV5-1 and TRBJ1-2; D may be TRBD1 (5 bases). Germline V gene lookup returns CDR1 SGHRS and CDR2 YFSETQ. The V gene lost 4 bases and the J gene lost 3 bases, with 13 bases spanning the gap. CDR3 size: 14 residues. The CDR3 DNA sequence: TGCGCCAGCAGCCCGAACTCAGGGCACTATGGCTACACCTTC. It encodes CASSPNSGHYGYTF.

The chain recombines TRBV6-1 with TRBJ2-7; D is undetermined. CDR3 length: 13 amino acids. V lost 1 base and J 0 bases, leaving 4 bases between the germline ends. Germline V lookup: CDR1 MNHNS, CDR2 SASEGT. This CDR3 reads CASSEGVSYEQYF. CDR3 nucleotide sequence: TGTGCCAGCAGTGAAGGGGTCTCCTACGAGCAGTACTTC.

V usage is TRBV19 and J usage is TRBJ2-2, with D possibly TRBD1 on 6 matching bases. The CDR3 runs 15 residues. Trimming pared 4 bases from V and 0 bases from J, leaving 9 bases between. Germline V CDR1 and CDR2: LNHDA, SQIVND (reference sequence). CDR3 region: CASSTGATNTGELFF. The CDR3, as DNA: TGTGCCAGTAGTACAGGGGCGACGAACACCGGGGAGCTGTTTTTT.

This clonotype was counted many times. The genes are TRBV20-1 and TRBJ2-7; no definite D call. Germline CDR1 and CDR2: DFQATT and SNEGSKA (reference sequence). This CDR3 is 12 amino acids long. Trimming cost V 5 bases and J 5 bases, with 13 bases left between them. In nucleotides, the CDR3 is TGCAGTGCTCCCGGAAAGAGAGACGAGCAGTACTTC. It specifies CSAPGKRDEQYF.